The 17 T cell receptor beta chains below were found in one sample sequenced in a study of beta chain features in type 1 diabetes. Overall study findings and caveats: In all four CD4+ subsets, TCRB CDR3 length was significantly, moderately reduced in type 1 diabetes.

Expressed TCRB transcripts were sequenced because the isolated RNA had all been reverse transcribed beforehand. Libraries were prepared by immunoSEQ multiplex PCR; TCRdb keeps only in-frame clonotypes and omits some of them. The sample records about 370,000 clones, 8% to 10% being singletons. Their specific antigens are unknown. The source material was central memory CD4+ T cells from blood. The receptor set was obtained from a man aged 25-40 years with type 1 diabetes.

This clone was seen ten or more times. The V and J genes are TRBV11-2 and TRBJ1-2, with D perhaps TRBD1 (6 bases). The germline V gene has CDR1 SGHAT and CDR2 FQNNGV. This CDR3 contains 19 residues. V dropped 4 bases and J dropped 5 bases, with 29 bases sitting between them. The CDR3: CASSSPGGQGRSWSYGYTF. The CDR3 DNA sequence: TGTGCCAGCAGCTCCCCCGGGGGGCAGGGGAGGTCTTGGAGTTATGGCTACACCTTC.

This clone was found a few times. The V gene is TRBV15, the J gene TRBJ1-4, with a tentative D call TRBD1 (5 bases). Germline V gives CDR1 LNHNV, CDR2 YYDKDF (reference sequence). This CDR3 comprises 13 residues. Deletions cut 8 bases from V and 5 bases from J, with 12 bases between. Here the CDR3 reads CATVAGTNEKLFF. Written as DNA, the CDR3 is TGTGCCACCGTCGCAGGGACGAATGAAAAACTGTTTTTT.

This clone was seen at least ten times. Just one base apart from a much larger clone, this may be a read error. V is TRBV5-1 and J is TRBJ2-6, with D unclear. V dropped 0 bases and J dropped 1 base, with 5 bases sitting between them. The CDR3 is made up of 15 amino acids. CDR1 is SGHRS, CDR2 YFSETQ, per germline. CDR3 in DNA: TGCGCCAGCAGCTTGGGGGTTTCTGGGGCCAACGTCCTGACTTTC. Protein sequence: CASSLGVSGANVLTF.

This clone was seen a few times. The chain has TRBV7-8 and TRBJ2-5, with 8 bases matching TRBD2. V was clipped by 5 bases and J by 0 bases; unmatched bases: 5. Germline CDR1 and CDR2: SGHVS and FQNEAQ. This CDR3 is 15 amino acids long. The CDR3 DNA reads as TGTGCCAGCAGCAGCATAGCGGGAAACCAAGAGACCCAGTACTTC. Amino acids: CASSSIAGNQETQYF.

This clone was observed a few times. The chain has TRBV27 and TRBJ1-5, with TRBD1 as a possible D gene (5 bases). Germline V gene sequence: CDR1 MNHEY, CDR2 SMNVEV (reference sequence). The V end lost 6 bases, the J end lost 6 bases, and 24 bases lay between the germline ends. The CDR3 runs 17 residues. CDR3 region: CASSPRVGGTLGQPQHF. The CDR3 region has the DNA TGTGCCAGCAGCCCTAGAGTGGGGGGAACGCTCGGTCAGCCCCAGCATTTT.

The chain has TRBV19 and TRBJ2-4; D is unresolved. This CDR3 region has 16 residues. Per germline, CDR1 LNHDA and CDR2 SQIVND (reference sequence). With 7 bases removed from V and 0 bases from J, the gap between germline ends came to 16 bases. This CDR3 is CASTPGAALAKNIQYF. The CDR3 region has the DNA TGTGCCAGTACCCCAGGCGCAGCTCTAGCCAAAAACATTCAGTACTTC.

The V call is TRBV2, the J call TRBJ1-4; D might be TRBD1 (5 bases). CDR1 SNHLY and CDR2 FYNNEI come from the germline V gene. Trimming took off 7 bases at V and 5 bases at J, with 11 bases between the two ends. The CDR3 is made up of 13 amino acids. CDR3 coding DNA: TGTGCCAGCACGGTGCGGACAAATGAAAAACTGTTTTTT. The encoded protein is CASTVRTNEKLFF.

The chain carries TRBV7-2 and TRBJ2-2; TRBD1 might be the D (6 bases). Germline V gene sequence: CDR1 SGHTA, CDR2 FQGNSA. This CDR3 contains 14 residues. Between the trimmed V and J ends, which lost 1 base and 8 bases, there was a span of 11 bases. This CDR3 is CASSLVGGTGELFF. CDR3 DNA sequence: TGTGCCAGCAGCTTAGTAGGGGGAACTGGGGAGCTGTTTTTT.

This clone was seen only a few times. V usage is TRBV7-2 and J usage is TRBJ2-7, with TRBD1 matching over 7 bases. From germline, CDR1 is SGHTA and CDR2 FQGNSA. The CDR3 runs to 15 residues. The V and J ends lost 3 bases and 3 bases, in that order; junction bases with no gene match: 8. The CDR3 nucleotides are TGTGCCAGCAGCTTCGCCGGGACAGCATACTACGAGCAGTACTTC. It encodes CASSFAGTAYYEQYF.

To note about this clone: Other DNA sequences in the same sample also yield this CDR3. This chain links TRBV5-1 with TRBJ2-2; D call uncertain. The germline CDR1 and CDR2 sequences are SGHRS and YFSETQ. Trimming stripped 1 base from V and 8 bases from J, with 3 bases between. This CDR3 comprises 11 residues. CDR3 sequence (DNA): TGCGCCAGCAGCTTGCCTGGGGAGCTGTTTTTT. The encoded protein is CASSLPGELFF. Using reference TRBV5-1 and TRBJ2-2 for the parts outside the CDR3, the full variable domain is KAGVTQTPRYLIKTRGQQVTLSCSPISGHRSVSWYQQTPGQGLQFLFEYFSETQRNKGNFPGRFSGRQFSNSRSEMNVSTLELGDSALYLCASSLPGELFFGEGSRLTVL.

The chain employs TRBV4-2 and TRBJ1-1; TRBD1 might be the D (6 bases). The germline gives CDR1 LGHNA, CDR2 YNFKEQ. The CDR3 loop spans 18 amino acids. Trimming removed 4 bases at V and 1 base at J, with 22 bases between. CDR3 DNA sequence: TGTGCCAGCAGCCCCACCCGGGGGGGACAAACATCGAACACTGAAGCTTTCTTT. Translation gives CASSPTRGGQTSNTEAFF.

The gene calls are TRBV6-5 and TRBJ2-5; D gene unclear. With the DNA end fitting TRBJ2-7 better, the J assignment may be wrong. This CDR3 is 14 amino acids long. Germline V gene sequence: CDR1 MNHEY, CDR2 SVGAGI. In nucleotides, the CDR3 is TGTGCCAGCAGTTACGGGCCCAGTTCCTACGAGCAGTACTTC. Its protein is CASSYGPSSYEQYF.

V is TRBV5-4 and J is TRBJ2-7; 9 bases agree with TRBD1. From germline, CDR1 is SGHNT and CDR2 YYREEE (reference sequence). The CDR3 consists of 15 residues. The V gene end was trimmed by 4 bases and the J gene end by 4 bases; junction bases not matched to a gene: 9. The CDR3 loop reads CASSRPGQGSYEQYF. DNA for the CDR3: TGTGCCAGCAGCAGACCGGGACAGGGTTCTTACGAGCAGTACTTC.

A single count supports this clone. The rearrangement joins TRBV19 to TRBJ1-2; D gene ambiguous. This CDR3 contains 13 residues. The V gene's germline CDR1 is LNHDA and CDR2 SQIVND (reference sequence). Trimming left V 7 bases short and J 0 bases short, with 9 bases between. The CDR3 nucleotides are TGTGCCAGTAATGGCAGACCTAACTATGGCTACACCTTC. Its translation is CASNGRPNYGYTF.

This clone has a handful of counts. This chain connects TRBV19 to TRBJ2-7; no clear D gene. Trimming cost V 3 bases and J 1 base, with 10 bases left between them. This CDR3 is built from 14 residues. The germline V gene has CDR1 LNHDA and CDR2 SQIVND (reference sequence). The DNA for the CDR3 is TGTGCCAGTAGTATTGGTACAGCTTCCTACGAGCAGTACTTC. Its protein is CASSIGTASYEQYF.

This clone was recorded many times. The V gene is TRBV28, the J gene TRBJ2-3; D remains ambiguous. The CDR3 runs 17 residues. The germline V gene encodes CDR1 MDHEN and CDR2 SYDVKM. V was trimmed by 3 bases and J by 1 base, leaving 17 bases between them. DNA of the CDR3: TGTGCCAGCAGTTTCCCCTTAAGGGTGTCCGGCACAGATACGCAGTATTTT. As protein: CASSFPLRVSGTDTQYF.

This clone came up many times. For the CDR3, the DNA is TGTGCCAGCAGCTTAGCGTTTGGGGCAGGCGACTCCTACGAGCAGTACTTC. Translating it yields CASSLAFGAGDSYEQYF. This chain uses TRBV7-2 with TRBJ2-7; maybe TRBD1 (5 bases). Trimming pared 0 bases from V and 0 bases from J, leaving 15 bases between. Germline CDR1 SGHTA, CDR2 FQGNSA. The CDR3 totals 17 residues.